This TCR beta chain was captured in a study of T cells in Graves' hyperthyroidism and ophthalmopathy. Study-wide points: Among thyroid clonotypes expanded above 0.001, most also appeared in blood.

RNA transcripts yielded amplified TCR beta CDR3 regions. When the TCR CDR3 underwent first-round RT-PCR, the HTBI primer set was used. In TCRdb, the multiplex PCR reads were re-called with MiXCR into one record per CDR3 protein. Of approximately 600,000 distinct CDR3 sequences in the sample, under 15% were seen once. This clonotype was recorded many times. The antigen remains undetermined. The CDR3 is 16 residues long. V was cut by 6 bases and J by 4 bases, with 22 bases left in between. Germline CDR1 and CDR2: MNHEY and SVGEGT. Under 3 months was the duration of disease in ophthalmopathy patients, who also had a Clinical Activity Score of at least 3 and a NOSPECS grade of at least 4.

Sequencing was performed on blood. The chain uses TRBV6-2 or TRBV6-3 and TRBJ2-7; D is unresolved. The receptor's source is a woman aged 40-49 years with Graves' ophthalmopathy. Here the CDR3 reads CASSDPPARDLYEQYF. DNA of the CDR3: TGTGCCAGCAGCGACCCCCCCGCACGAGACCTTTACGAGCAGTACTTC.